Below, one T cell receptor beta chain is given with its context. These data are taken from a study of shared clonotypes between healthy human individuals. Germline-derived CDR1 and CDR2 are SGHTS and YDEGEE. V shed 3 bases and J shed 4 bases, with 13 bases lying between them. This CDR3 is 14 amino acids long. The repertoire was sequenced with immunoSEQ multiplex PCR; TCRdb's copy has only in-frame clones and lacks some. The sample lists more than 2 million clones, 80% to 95% occurring once. CD45RO-negative, CCR7-selected cells formed the naive CD8 fraction, which excluded terminally differentiated effector memory CD45RA+ cells.

The specimen was naive CD8+ T cells from PBMCs. This sequence was found in a man aged 18 to 29 in good health. Some clones in this sample may be carry-over from other donors' samples. V usage is TRBV5-8 and J usage is TRBJ1-2, with D hard to call. The DNA of the CDR3 is TGTGCCAGCAGCTCCGCCGCAGGCGGCTATGGCTACACCTTC. It yields the protein CASSSAAGGYGYTF.